A selection of T cell receptor beta chains follows, all from one sample in a study of CD8 T cells in Susac syndrome. TCRdb reanalysed the immunoSEQ multiplex PCR reads using MiXCR and keeps one entry per CDR3 protein. The sample contains 150,000 to 200,000 distinct CDR3 sequences, around 94% of which appear only once. Material for sequencing was CD4+ T cells from PBMCs. The receptors come from a human donor in good health. Both conserved end residues are part of each CDR3. The D gene is left open where the match is weak. Expanded clones are given a class, and other clones once, few, many or no size at all.

14	TRBV10-3	TRBJ2-3	.	TRBD2	CAISRGGLTDTQYF	TGTGCCATCAGTCGGGGGGGCCTTACAGATACGCAGTATTTT
16	TRBV9	TRBJ2-1	.	.	CASSVGGRGGHNEQFF	TGTGCCAGCAGCGTAGGGGGCAGGGGAGGGCACAATGAGCAGTTCTTC
16	TRBV7-9	TRBJ2-5	.	TRBD2	CASSLSLAGGQETQYF	TGTGCCAGCAGCTTATCACTAGCGGGGGGCCAAGAGACCCAGTACTTC
13	TRBV2	TRBJ1-2	.	.	CASSDGTNYGYTF	TGTGCCAGCAGTGATGGCACTAACTATGGCTACACCTTC
16	TRBV7-2	TRBJ2-7	.	.	CASSHPVGGASYEQYF	TGTGCCAGCAGCCACCCCGTTGGAGGAGCCTCCTACGAGCAGTACTTC
15	TRBV4-3	TRBJ2-7	.	TRBD1	CASSQGQGAISEQYF	TGCGCCAGCAGCCAGGGACAGGGGGCAATCTCCGAGCAGTACTTC
11	TRBV20-1	TRBJ1-2	.	.	CSARAEAGYTF	TGCAGTGCTAGAGCCGAGGCCGGCTACACCTTC
17	TRBV9	TRBJ1-3	.	TRBD1	CASSPRAGGVSGNTIYF	TGTGCCAGCAGCCCTAGGGCAGGGGGAGTCTCTGGAAACACCATATATTTT
13	TRBV7-9	TRBJ2-7	once	.	CASSSGRAYEQYF	TGTGCCAGCAGCTCGGGACGGGCCTACGAGCAGTACTTC
11	TRBV6-6	TRBJ2-3	once	.	CASSQFDTQYF	TGTGCCAGCAGTCAATTTGATACGCAGTATTTT
14	TRBV12-3/TRBV12-4	TRBJ1-2	.	TRBD1	CASSPGQGSYGYTF	TGTGCCAGCAGTCCTGGACAGGGGTCCTATGGCTACACCTTC
13	TRBV20-1	TRBJ2-5	.	.	CSAPGLEGETQYF	TGCAGTGCTCCCGGGCTAGAGGGGGAGACCCAGTACTTC
16	TRBV30	TRBJ2-7	.	TRBD2	CAWNGLAGDSSYEQYF	TGTGCCTGGAATGGACTAGCGGGCGATAGCTCCTACGAGCAGTACTTC
12	TRBV12-3/TRBV12-4	TRBJ1-1	once	.	CASRWMNTEAFF	TGTGCCAGCAGGTGGATGAACACTGAAGCTTTCTTT
14	TRBV6-6	TRBJ2-2	.	.	CASTSQGNTGELFF	TGTGCCAGCACGAGCCAGGGGAACACCGGGGAGCTGTTTTTT
14	TRBV5-6	TRBJ2-1	.	.	CASSLVKGANEQFF	TGTGCCAGCAGCTTAGTGAAGGGTGCTAATGAGCAGTTCTTC
12	TRBV28	TRBJ1-2	.	.	CASSFQGNGYTF	TGTGCCAGCAGTTTTCAGGGGAATGGCTACACCTTC
15	TRBV6-5	TRBJ2-7	.	TRBD1	CASSSSGTESYEQYF	TGTGCCAGCAGTTCGTCCGGGACAGAGTCCTACGAGCAGTACTTC
12	TRBV12-5	TRBJ1-5	.	.	CASGPAVQPQHF	TGTGCTAGTGGTCCCGCCGTTCAGCCCCAGCATTTT
14	TRBV6-2/TRBV6-3	TRBJ2-1	.	.	CASSYTSGNNEQFF	TGTGCCAGCAGTTACACATCGGGGAACAATGAGCAGTTCTTC
15	TRBV3-1	TRBJ2-3	.	TRBD2	CASSQAGLTTDTQYF	TGTGCCAGCAGCCAAGCGGGACTAACCACAGATACGCAGTATTTT